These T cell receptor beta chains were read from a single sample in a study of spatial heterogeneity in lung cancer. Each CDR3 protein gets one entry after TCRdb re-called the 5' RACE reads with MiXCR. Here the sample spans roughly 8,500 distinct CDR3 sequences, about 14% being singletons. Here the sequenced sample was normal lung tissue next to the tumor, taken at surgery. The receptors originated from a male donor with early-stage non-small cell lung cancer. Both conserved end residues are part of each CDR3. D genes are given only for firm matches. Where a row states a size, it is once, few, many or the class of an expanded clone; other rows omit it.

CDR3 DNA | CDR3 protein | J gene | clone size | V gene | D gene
TGTGCCAGCTCACCGGGACAGAGAAACGCCGGGGAGCTGTTTTTT | CASSPGQRNAGELFF | TRBJ2-2 | NA | TRBV18 | TRBD1
TGTGCCAGCAGTTTGGGGGGTCTCCCCTACGAGCAGTACTTC | CASSLGGLPYEQYF | TRBJ2-7 | NA | TRBV12-3/TRBV12-4 | NA
TGCAGCGTTCGAGACTTCAAGAGAGAGACCCAGTACTTC | CSVRDFKRETQYF | TRBJ2-5 | few | TRBV29-1 | NA
TGTGCCAGCAGCTTACGCGGACTGGGAGGCTACGAGCAGTACTTC | CASSLRGLGGYEQYF | TRBJ2-7 | few | TRBV5-4 | NA
TGTGCCAGCAGTGACAGTTACACCGGGGAGCTGTTTTTT | CASSDSYTGELFF | TRBJ2-2 | large | TRBV2 | NA
TGTGCCAGCACTGTGGGGGGCCCAGCTAACTATGGCTACACCTTC | CASTVGGPANYGYTF | TRBJ1-2 | NA | TRBV27 | NA
TGTGCCAGCAGTTTCCTAAACACTGAAGCTTTCTTT | CASSFLNTEAFF | TRBJ1-1 | many | TRBV12-3/TRBV12-4 | NA
TGCGCCAGCAGCCAAGAAGGGCGGGGATTTTCGAATACGCAGTATTTT | CASSQEGRGFSNTQYF | TRBJ2-3 | NA | TRBV4-3 | NA
TGTGCCAGCAGCACCGGACAGGGGGCGTATGGCTACACCTTC | CASSTGQGAYGYTF | TRBJ1-2 | many | TRBV11-2 | TRBD1
TGTGCCAGCAGCTTAACTAGCGGGAAGTACAATGAGCAGTTCTTC | CASSLTSGKYNEQFF | TRBJ2-1 | many | TRBV7-2 | TRBD2
TGTGCCAGCAGCTACCGACAGACCGGGGAGCTGTTTTTT | CASSYRQTGELFF | TRBJ2-2 | many | TRBV7-6 | NA
TGTGCCAGCAGCTCACAGGGACAGGGTCCCGCCACTGAAGCTTTCTTT | CASSSQGQGPATEAFF | TRBJ1-1 | medium-sized | TRBV7-2 | TRBD1
TGTGCCACCAGTGACCCCGGGTATGGCTACACCTTC | CATSDPGYGYTF | TRBJ1-2 | few | TRBV24-1 | NA
TGTGCCAGCAGTTACGGGACGTCCACTGAAGCTTTCTTT | CASSYGTSTEAFF | TRBJ1-1 | medium-sized | TRBV27 | NA
TGCAGTGCTGAGGTAGCGGGGTCAGATACGCAGTATTTT | CSAEVAGSDTQYF | TRBJ2-3 | many | TRBV20-1 | TRBD2
TGTGCCAGCTCCCCGATGGTGAATCAGCCCCAGCATTTT | CASSPMVNQPQHF | TRBJ1-5 | medium-sized | TRBV6-6 | NA
TGTGCCAGCAGTTACGAACGGAACACTGAAGCTTTCTTT | CASSYERNTEAFF | TRBJ1-1 | medium-sized | TRBV6-5 | NA
TGTGCCATCAGGGGGGAAGGCGGTTTCGGAAACACCATATATTTT | CAIRGEGGFGNTIYF | TRBJ1-3 | few | TRBV10-3 | NA
TGTGCCAGCAGCACTAGACAGGGGGCGAACACCGGGGAGCTGTTTTTT | CASSTRQGANTGELFF | TRBJ2-2 | NA | TRBV3-1 | TRBD1
TGCAGTGCTAGACCCGACAGGGGGTTCCAAAACATTCAGTACTTC | CSARPDRGFQNIQYF | TRBJ2-4 | many | TRBV20-1 | TRBD1
TGCAGCGTTTTAGTAGCGGGAACCGAAGAGACCCAGTACTTC | CSVLVAGTEETQYF | TRBJ2-5 | few | TRBV29-1 | TRBD2
TGTGCCAGCAGTCGGGACGGAGCCTACGAGCAGTACTTC | CASSRDGAYEQYF | TRBJ2-7 | many | TRBV5-4 | NA
TGTGCCAGCAGCCCCCCATTCTCCGTTTCCTACAATGAGCAGTTCTTC | CASSPPFSVSYNEQFF | TRBJ2-1 | NA | TRBV7-9 | NA
TGCAGTGCTCAGCCGGGACAGGGGGCCGAGCAGTACTTC | CSAQPGQGAEQYF | TRBJ2-7 | few | TRBV20-1 | TRBD1
TGTGCCAGCAGCTCGAGGACGGGTGAACTTTTATACCTCCACTTT | CASSSRTGELLYLHF | TRBJ1-6 | NA | TRBV5-8 | NA
TGCGCCAGCAGCCGAAAAACTAGCGGGGGGGCCTACGAGCAGTACTTC | CASSRKTSGGAYEQYF | TRBJ2-7 | few | TRBV4-3 | TRBD2
TGTGCCAGCAGCCTTGACAGGGGAGATATGAACACTGAAGCTTTCTTT | CASSLDRGDMNTEAFF | TRBJ1-1 | many | TRBV5-6 | TRBD1
TGCGCCAGCAGCGGACAGGGGGCAACCGGGGAGCTGTTTTTT | CASSGQGATGELFF | TRBJ2-2 | few | TRBV4-1 | TRBD1
TGCGCCAGCAGCTGGACAGGCGTGAACACTGAAGCTTTCTTT | CASSWTGVNTEAFF | TRBJ1-1 | many | TRBV5-1 | TRBD1
TGTGCCAGCAGTCTAGGTTATAGCACGCCCTACAATGAGCAGTTCTTC | CASSLGYSTPYNEQFF | TRBJ2-1 | NA | TRBV9 | NA
TGCGCCAGCAGCCAGGATGGAGGGACAGGGGCGGACGAGCAGTACTTC | CASSQDGGTGADEQYF | TRBJ2-7 | few | TRBV5-1 | TRBD1
TGCAGTGCTATGGCTGGACAAGAACAAGAGACCCAGTACTTC | CSAMAGQEQETQYF | TRBJ2-5 | few | TRBV20-1 | NA
TGTGCCAGCAGTTTATACGTGACTAGCGGGAGAGCTACCGGGGAGCTGTTTTTT | CASSLYVTSGRATGELFF | TRBJ2-2 | medium-sized | TRBV27 | TRBD2
TGTGCCAGCAGCCCCTTCAGGCTAGCGGGGAAGGGCGAGCAGTACTTC | CASSPFRLAGKGEQYF | TRBJ2-7 | medium-sized | TRBV3-2 | NA
TGTGCCAGCAGTTTGACTGGGTACGAGCAGTACTTC | CASSLTGYEQYF | TRBJ2-7 | many | TRBV28 | NA
TGTGCCAGCAGCTCGAGTCCCGGGACTCTAAATGAGCAGTTCTTC | CASSSSPGTLNEQFF | TRBJ2-1 | few | TRBV7-2 | NA
TGTGCCAGCTCACCTGACAGGGAGGGCTACACCTTC | CASSPDREGYTF | TRBJ1-2 | few | TRBV18 | TRBD1
TGCAGTGCTAGAGACATTGGGACAGATACGCAGTATTTT | CSARDIGTDTQYF | TRBJ2-3 | few | TRBV20-1 | NA
TGTGCCAGCAGGCCCCCCGAGGGGGGCTACACCTTC | CASRPPEGGYTF | TRBJ1-2 | many | TRBV2 | NA
TGTGCCAGCGGCATTAGCGGGAGGGAGACCCAGTACTTC | CASGISGRETQYF | TRBJ2-5 | NA | TRBV6-5 | TRBD2
TGTGCCAGCAGTCCAACAGGGCTTGGACAGCCCCAGCATTTT | CASSPTGLGQPQHF | TRBJ1-5 | few | TRBV12-3/TRBV12-4 | NA
TGTGCCAGCAGAGGCGGGGGCTCCTACAATGAGCAGTTCTTC | CASRGGGSYNEQFF | TRBJ2-1 | NA | TRBV2 | TRBD2